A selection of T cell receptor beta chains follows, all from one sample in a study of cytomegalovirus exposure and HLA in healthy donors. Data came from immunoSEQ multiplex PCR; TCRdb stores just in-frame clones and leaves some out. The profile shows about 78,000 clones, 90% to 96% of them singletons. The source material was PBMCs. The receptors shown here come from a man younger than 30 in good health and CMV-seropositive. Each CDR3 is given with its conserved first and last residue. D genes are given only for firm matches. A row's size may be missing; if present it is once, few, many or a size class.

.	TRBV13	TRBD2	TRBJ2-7	TGTGCCAGCAGCAGCGGACTAGCCGAAACCTACGAGCAGTACTTC	CASSSGLAETYEQYF
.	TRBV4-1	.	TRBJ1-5	TGCGCCAGCAGCCAAGATACCAGGGTGAATCAGCCCCAGCATTTT	CASSQDTRVNQPQHF
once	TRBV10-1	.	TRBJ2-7	TGCGCCAGCAGTGAAGGGCAGGGAACAACCTACGAGCAGTACTTC	CASSEGQGTTYEQYF
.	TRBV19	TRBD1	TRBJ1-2	TGTGCCAGTAGTTACCGAGGACAGGGGCGAACTAACTATGGCTACACCTTC	CASSYRGQGRTNYGYTF
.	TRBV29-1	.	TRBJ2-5	TGCAGCGCCCGGGACTCAGAGACCCAGTACTTC	CSARDSETQYF
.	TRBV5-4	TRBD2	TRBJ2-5	TGTGCCAGCAGCGCGACTAGCGGACGAGAGACCCAGTACTTC	CASSATSGRETQYF
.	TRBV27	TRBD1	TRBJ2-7	TGTGCCAGCAGCCTCGACAGGGGGCGCTACGAGCAGTACTTC	CASSLDRGRYEQYF
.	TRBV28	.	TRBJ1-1	TGTGCCAGCAGTTCTCCAGGCGAGGGATGGGGCACTGAAGCTTTCTTT	CASSSPGEGWGTEAFF
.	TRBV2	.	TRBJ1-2	TGTGCCAGCAAGGGGGAGGGGTATGGCTACACCTTC	CASKGEGYGYTF
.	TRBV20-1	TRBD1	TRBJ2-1	TGCAGTGCTCCCCTCCGGGACAGAAGGTTCTTC	CSAPLRDRRFF
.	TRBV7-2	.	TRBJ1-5	TGTGCCAGCAGCTTAGGTACAGGGAATCAGCCCCAGCATTTT	CASSLGTGNQPQHF